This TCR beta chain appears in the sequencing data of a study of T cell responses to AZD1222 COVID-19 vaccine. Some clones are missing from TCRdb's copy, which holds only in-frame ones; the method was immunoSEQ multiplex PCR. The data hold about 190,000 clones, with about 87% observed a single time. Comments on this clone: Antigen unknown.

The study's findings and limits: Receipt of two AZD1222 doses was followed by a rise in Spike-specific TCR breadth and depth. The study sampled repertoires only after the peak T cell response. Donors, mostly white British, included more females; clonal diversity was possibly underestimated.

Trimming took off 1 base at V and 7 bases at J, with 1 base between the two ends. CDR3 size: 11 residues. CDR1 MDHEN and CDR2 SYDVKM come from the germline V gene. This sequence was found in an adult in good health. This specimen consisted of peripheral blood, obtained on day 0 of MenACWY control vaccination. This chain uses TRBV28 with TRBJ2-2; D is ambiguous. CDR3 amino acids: CASSLYGELFF. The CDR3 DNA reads TGTGCCAGCAGTTTATACGGGGAGCTGTTTTTT.